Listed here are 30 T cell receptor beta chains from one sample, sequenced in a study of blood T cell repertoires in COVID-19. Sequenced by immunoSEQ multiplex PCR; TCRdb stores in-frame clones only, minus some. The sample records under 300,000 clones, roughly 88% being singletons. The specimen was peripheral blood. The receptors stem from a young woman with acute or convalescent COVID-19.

This CDR3 reads CASSPLHLNTEAFF. Here the CDR3 DNA reads TGTGCCAGCTCACCACTCCATCTGAACACTGAAGCTTTCTTT. The chain recombines TRBV18 with TRBJ1-1; D not certain. The CDR3 totals 14 residues. CDR1 and CDR2 from the germline V gene are KGHSH and LQKENI. The V end was cut by 1 base, the J end by 0 bases, with 6 bases between. The whole variable domain, filled in from reference TRBV18 and TRBJ1-1, reads NAGVMQNPRHLVRRRGQEARLRCSPMKGHSHVYWYRQLPEEGLKFMVYLQKENIIDESGMPKERFSAEFPKEGPSILRIQQVVRGDSAAYFCASSPLHLNTEAFFGQGTRLTVV.

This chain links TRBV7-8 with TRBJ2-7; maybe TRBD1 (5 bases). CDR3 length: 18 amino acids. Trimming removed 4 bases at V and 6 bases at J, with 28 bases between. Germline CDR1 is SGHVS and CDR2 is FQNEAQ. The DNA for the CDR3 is TGTGCCAGCAGCTCCCGACCAGTAGGGGTGGTCACTGGTGGCGAGCAGTACTTC. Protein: CASSSRPVGVVTGGEQYF.

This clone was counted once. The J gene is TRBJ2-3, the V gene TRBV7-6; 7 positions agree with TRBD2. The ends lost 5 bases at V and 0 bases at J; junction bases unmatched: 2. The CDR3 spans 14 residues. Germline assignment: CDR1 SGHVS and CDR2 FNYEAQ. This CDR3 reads CASSLSGSTDTQYF. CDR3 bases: TGTGCCAGCAGCCTTAGCGGGAGCACAGATACGCAGTATTTT.

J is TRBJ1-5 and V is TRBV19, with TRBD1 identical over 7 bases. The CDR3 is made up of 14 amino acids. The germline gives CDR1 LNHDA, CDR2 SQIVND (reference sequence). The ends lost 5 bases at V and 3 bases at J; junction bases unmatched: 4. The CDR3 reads CASSPGTVNQPQHF. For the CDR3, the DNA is TGTGCCAGTAGTCCCGGGACAGTCAATCAGCCCCAGCATTTT. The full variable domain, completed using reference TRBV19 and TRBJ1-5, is DGGITQSPKYLFRKEGQNVTLSCEQNLNHDAMYWYRQDPGQGLRLIYYSQIVNDFQKGDIAEGYSVSREKKESFPLTVTSAQKNPTAFYLCASSPGTVNQPQHFGDGTRLSIL.

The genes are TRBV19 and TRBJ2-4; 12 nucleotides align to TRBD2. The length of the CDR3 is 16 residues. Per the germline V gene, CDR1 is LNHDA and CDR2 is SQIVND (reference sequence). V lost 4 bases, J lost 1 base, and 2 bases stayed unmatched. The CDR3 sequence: CASSRLAGAAKNIQYF. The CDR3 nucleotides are TGTGCCAGTAGTAGACTAGCGGGAGCGGCCAAAAACATTCAGTACTTC.

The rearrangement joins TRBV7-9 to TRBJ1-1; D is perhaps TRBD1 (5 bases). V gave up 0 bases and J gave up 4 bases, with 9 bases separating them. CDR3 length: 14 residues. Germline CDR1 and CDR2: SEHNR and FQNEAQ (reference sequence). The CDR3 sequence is CASSLAWGGTEAFF. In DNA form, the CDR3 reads TGTGCCAGCAGCTTAGCGTGGGGGGGCACTGAAGCTTTCTTT.

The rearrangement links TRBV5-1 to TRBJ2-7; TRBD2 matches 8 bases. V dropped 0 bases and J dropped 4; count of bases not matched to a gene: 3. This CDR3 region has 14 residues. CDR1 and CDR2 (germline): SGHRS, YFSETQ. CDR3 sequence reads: CASSLAGGQYEQYF. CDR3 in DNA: TGCGCCAGCAGCTTGGCGGGGGGGCAGTACGAGCAGTACTTC. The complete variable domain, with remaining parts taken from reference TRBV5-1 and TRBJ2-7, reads KAGVTQTPRYLIKTRGQQVTLSCSPISGHRSVSWYQQTPGQGLQFLFEYFSETQRNKGNFPGRFSGRQFSNSRSEMNVSTLELGDSALYLCASSLAGGQYEQYFGPGTRLTVT.

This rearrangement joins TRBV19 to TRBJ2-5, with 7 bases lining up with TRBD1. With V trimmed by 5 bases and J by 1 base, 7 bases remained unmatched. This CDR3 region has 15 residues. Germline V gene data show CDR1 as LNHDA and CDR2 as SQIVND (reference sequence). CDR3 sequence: CASSDDRASQETQYF. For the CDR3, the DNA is TGTGCCAGTAGTGATGACAGGGCCTCCCAAGAGACCCAGTACTTC.

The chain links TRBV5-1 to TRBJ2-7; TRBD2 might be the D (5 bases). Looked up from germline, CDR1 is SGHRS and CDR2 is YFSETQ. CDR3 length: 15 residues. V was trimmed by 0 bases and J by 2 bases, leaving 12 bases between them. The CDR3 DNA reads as TGCGCCAGCAGCTTGGCCAGCGGATTTCCCTACGAGCAGTACTTC. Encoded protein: CASSLASGFPYEQYF. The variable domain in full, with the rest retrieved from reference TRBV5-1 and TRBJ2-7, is KAGVTQTPRYLIKTRGQQVTLSCSPISGHRSVSWYQQTPGQGLQFLFEYFSETQRNKGNFPGRFSGRQFSNSRSEMNVSTLELGDSALYLCASSLASGFPYEQYFGPGTRLTVT.

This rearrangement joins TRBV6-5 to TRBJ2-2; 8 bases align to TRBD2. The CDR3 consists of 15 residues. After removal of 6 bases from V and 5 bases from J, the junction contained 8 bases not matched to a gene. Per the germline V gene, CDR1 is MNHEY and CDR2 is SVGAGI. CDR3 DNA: TGTGCCAGCAGGCTAGCGGGCGTTGAGACCGGGGAGCTGTTTTTT. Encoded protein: CASRLAGVETGELFF.

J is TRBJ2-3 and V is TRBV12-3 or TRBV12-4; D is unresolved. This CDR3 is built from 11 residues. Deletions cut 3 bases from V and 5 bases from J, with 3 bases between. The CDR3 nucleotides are TGTGCCAGCAGTTTCCAAGATACGCAGTATTTT. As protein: CASSFQDTQYF.

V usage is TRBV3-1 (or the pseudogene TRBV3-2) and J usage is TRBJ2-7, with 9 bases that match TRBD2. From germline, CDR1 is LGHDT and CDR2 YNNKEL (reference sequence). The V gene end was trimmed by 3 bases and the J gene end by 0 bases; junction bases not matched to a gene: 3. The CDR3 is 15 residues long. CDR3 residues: CASSHGTSLSYEQYF. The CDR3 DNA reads TGTGCCAGCAGCCACGGGACTAGCCTCTCCTACGAGCAGTACTTC.

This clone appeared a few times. CDR3 in amino acids: CASRRDRGSYGYTF. The CDR3 DNA reads as TGTGCCAGCAGACGAGACAGGGGCTCCTATGGCTACACCTTC. This chain uses TRBV2 with TRBJ1-2; 8 positions match TRBD1. Germline-derived CDR1 and CDR2 are SNHLY and FYNNEI. The CDR3 loop spans 14 amino acids. V lost 6 bases, J lost 4 bases, and 7 bases stayed unmatched.

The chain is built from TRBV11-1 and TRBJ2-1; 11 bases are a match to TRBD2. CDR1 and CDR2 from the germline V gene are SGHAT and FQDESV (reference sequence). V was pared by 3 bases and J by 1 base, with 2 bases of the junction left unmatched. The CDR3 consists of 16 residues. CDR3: CASSLVAGGSYNEQFF. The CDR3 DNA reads TGTGCCAGCAGCTTGGTAGCGGGAGGGTCCTACAATGAGCAGTTCTTC.

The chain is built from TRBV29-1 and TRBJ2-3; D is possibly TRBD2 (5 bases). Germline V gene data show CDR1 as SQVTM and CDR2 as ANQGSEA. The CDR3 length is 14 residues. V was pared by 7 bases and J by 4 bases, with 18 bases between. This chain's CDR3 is CSAEGAPWADTQYF. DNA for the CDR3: TGCAGCGCCGAGGGTGCGCCTTGGGCAGATACGCAGTATTTT.

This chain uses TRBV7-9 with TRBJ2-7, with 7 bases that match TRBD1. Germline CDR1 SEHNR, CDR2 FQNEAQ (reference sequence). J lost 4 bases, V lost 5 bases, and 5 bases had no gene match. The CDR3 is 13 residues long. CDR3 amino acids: CASSPQGDYEQYF. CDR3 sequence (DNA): TGTGCCAGCAGCCCCCAGGGGGATTACGAGCAGTACTTC.

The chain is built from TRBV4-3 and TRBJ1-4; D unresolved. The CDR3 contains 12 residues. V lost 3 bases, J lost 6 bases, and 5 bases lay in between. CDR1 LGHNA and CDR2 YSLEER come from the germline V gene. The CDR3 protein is CASSHADEKLFF. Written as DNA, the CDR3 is TGCGCCAGCAGCCACGCGGATGAAAAACTGTTTTTT.

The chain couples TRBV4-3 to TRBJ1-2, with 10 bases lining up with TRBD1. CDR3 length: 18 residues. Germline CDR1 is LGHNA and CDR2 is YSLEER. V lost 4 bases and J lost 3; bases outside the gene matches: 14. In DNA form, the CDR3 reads TGCGCCAGCAGCCCCTCTGGCGTGGGACAGGGGTACGACTATGGCTACACCTTC. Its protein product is CASSPSGVGQGYDYGYTF.

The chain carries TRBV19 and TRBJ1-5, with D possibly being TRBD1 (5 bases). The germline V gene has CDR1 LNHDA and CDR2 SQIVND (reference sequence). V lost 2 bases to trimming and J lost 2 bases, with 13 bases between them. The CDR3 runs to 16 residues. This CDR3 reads CASSIPAETGNQPQHF. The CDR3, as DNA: TGTGCCAGTAGTATACCCGCCGAGACAGGCAATCAGCCCCAGCATTTT.

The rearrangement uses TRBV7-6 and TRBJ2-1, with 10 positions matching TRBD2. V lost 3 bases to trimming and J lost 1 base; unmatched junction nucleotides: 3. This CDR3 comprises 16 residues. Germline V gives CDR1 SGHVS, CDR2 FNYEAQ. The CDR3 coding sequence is TGTGCCAGCAGCTTTAGACTAGCGGGTTCCTACAATGAGCAGTTCTTC. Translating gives CASSFRLAGSYNEQFF. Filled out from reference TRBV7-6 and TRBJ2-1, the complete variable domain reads GAGVSQSPRYKVTKRGQDVALRCDPISGHVSLYWYRQALGQGPEFLTYFNYEAQQDKSGLPNDRFSAERPEGSISTLTIQRTEQRDSAMYRCASSFRLAGSYNEQFFGPGTRLTVL.

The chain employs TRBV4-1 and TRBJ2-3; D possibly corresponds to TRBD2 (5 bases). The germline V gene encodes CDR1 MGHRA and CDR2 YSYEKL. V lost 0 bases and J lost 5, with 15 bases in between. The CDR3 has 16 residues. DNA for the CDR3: TGCGCCAGCAGCCAAGAGAGGTCCACCGCGGGAGATACGCAGTATTTT. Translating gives CASSQERSTAGDTQYF.

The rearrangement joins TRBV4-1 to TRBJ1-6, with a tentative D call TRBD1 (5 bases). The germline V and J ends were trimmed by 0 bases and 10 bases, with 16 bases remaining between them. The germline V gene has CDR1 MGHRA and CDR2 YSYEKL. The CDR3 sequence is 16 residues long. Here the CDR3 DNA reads TGCGCCAGCAGCCAAGATTTTGTCCAGGGAACCTCACCCCTCCACTTT. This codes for CASSQDFVQGTSPLHF.

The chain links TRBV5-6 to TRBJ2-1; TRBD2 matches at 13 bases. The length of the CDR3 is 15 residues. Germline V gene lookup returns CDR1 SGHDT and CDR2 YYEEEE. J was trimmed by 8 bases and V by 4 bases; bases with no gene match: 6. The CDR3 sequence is CASSKTSGRWDEQFF. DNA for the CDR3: TGTGCCAGCAGCAAGACTAGCGGGAGGTGGGATGAGCAGTTCTTC. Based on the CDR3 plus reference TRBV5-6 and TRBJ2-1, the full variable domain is DAGVTQSPTHLIKTRGQQVTLRCSPKSGHDTVSWYQQALGQGPQFIFQYYEEEERQRGNFPDRFSGHQFPNYSSELNVNALLLGDSALYLCASSKTSGRWDEQFFGPGTRLTVL.

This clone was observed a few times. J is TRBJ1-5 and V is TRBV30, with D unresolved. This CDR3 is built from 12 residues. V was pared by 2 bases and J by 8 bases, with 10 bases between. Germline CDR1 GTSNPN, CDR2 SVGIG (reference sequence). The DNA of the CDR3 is TGTGCCTGGAGTCTGCTCGGGGAGCCCCAGCATTTT. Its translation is CAWSLLGEPQHF.

Here the CDR3 DNA reads TGTGCCAGCAGTGAAGGGACAGGGAATGGAGTTGACCATTCACCCCTCCACTTT. Translation gives CASSEGTGNGVDHSPLHF. The chain couples TRBV6-1 to TRBJ1-6; TRBD1 agrees at 8 bases. The CDR3 consists of 18 residues. CDR1 and CDR2 (germline): MNHNS, SASEGT. With 1 base clipped from V and 8 bases from J, the junction kept 13 bases outside the gene matches.

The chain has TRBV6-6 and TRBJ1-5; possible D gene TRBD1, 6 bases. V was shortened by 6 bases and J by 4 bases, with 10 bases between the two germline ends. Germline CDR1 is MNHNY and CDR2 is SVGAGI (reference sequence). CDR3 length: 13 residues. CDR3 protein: CASSGQLNQPQHF. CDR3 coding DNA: TGTGCCAGCAGCGGACAGCTAAATCAGCCCCAGCATTTT.

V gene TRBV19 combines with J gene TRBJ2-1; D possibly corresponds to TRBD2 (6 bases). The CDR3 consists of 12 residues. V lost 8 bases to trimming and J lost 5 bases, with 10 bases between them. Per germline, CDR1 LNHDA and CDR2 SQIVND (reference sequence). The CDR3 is CASRGTNNEQFF. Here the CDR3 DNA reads TGTGCCAGTCGCGGGACCAACAATGAGCAGTTCTTC.

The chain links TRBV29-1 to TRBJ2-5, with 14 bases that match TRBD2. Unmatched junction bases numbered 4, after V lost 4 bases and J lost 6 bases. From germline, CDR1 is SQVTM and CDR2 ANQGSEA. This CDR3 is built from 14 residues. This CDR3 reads CSVVTSGRAQTQYF. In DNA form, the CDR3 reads TGCAGCGTTGTGACTAGCGGGAGGGCCCAGACCCAGTACTTC.

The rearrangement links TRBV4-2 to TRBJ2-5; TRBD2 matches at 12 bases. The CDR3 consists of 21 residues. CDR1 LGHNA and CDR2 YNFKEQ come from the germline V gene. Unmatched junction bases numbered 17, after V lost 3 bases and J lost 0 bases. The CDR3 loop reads CASSQARTSGLAGGDQETQYF. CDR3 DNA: TGTGCCAGCAGCCAGGCTCGTACATCCGGGCTAGCGGGAGGGGACCAAGAGACCCAGTACTTC.

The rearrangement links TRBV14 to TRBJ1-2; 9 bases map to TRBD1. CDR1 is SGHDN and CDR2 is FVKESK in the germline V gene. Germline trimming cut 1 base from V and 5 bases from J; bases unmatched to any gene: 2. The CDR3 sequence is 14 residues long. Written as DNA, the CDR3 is TGTGCCAGCAGCCAAGGGGACAGGGTTTATGGCTACACCTTC. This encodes CASSQGDRVYGYTF.